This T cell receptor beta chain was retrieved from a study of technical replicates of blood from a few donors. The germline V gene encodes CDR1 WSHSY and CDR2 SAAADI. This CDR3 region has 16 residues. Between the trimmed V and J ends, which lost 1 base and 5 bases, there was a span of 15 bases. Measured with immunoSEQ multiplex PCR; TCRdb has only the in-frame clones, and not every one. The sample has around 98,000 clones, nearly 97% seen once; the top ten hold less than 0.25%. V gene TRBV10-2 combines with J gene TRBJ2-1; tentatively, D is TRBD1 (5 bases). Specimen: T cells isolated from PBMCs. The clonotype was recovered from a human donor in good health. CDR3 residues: CASSEWQGTSDNEQFF. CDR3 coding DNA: TGCGCCAGCAGTGAGTGGCAGGGTACCTCGGACAATGAGCAGTTCTTC.